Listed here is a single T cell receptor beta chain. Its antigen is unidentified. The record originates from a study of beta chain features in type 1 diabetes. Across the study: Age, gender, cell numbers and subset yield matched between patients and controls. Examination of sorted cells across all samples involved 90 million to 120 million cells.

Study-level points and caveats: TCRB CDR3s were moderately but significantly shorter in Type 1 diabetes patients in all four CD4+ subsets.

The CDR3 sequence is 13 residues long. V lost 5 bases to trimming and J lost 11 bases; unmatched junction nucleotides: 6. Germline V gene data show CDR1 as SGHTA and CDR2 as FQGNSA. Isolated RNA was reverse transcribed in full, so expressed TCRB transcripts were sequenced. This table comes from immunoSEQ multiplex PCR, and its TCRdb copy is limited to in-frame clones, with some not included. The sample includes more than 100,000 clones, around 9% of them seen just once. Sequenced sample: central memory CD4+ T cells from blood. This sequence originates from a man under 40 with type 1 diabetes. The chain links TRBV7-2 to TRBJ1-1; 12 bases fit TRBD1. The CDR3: CASSPGTGGKAFF. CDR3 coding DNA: TGTGCCAGCAGCCCCGGGACAGGGGGCAAGGCTTTCTTT.